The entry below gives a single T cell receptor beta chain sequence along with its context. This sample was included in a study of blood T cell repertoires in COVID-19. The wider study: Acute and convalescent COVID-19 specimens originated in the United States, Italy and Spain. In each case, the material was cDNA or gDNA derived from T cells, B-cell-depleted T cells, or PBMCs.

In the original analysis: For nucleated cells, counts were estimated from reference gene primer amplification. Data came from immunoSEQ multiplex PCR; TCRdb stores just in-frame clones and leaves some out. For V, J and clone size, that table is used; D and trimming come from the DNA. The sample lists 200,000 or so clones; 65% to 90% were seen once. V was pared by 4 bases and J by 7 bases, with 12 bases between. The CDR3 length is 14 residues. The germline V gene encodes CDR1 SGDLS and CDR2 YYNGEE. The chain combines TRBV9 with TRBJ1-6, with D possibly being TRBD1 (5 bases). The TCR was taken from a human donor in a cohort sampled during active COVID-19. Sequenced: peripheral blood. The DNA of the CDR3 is TGTGCCAGCAGCACCAGGGATTGGAATTCACCCCTCCACTTT. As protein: CASSTRDWNSPLHF.